Below, 17 T cell receptor beta chains from the same sample are listed, as sequenced in a study of blood T cell repertoires in COVID-19. Assay used: immunoSEQ multiplex PCR; TCRdb lists only in-frame clones, some missing. Of over 200,000 clones listed, around nine tenths are singletons. Sequencing used PBMCs or T cells enriched from blood (not recorded which). The receptors shown here come from a woman aged 25 to 39 with acute COVID-19.

This clone is a singleton in its sample. This chain uses TRBV9 with TRBJ1-1; 10 positions agree with TRBD1. V trimming: 3 bases; J trimming: 5 bases; junction bases outside the gene matches: 7. Germline V CDR1 and CDR2: SGDLS, YYNGEE. The CDR3 spans 15 residues. The CDR3 sequence: CASSGEGTGATEAFF. The CDR3 DNA is TGTGCCAGCAGCGGTGAGGGGACAGGGGCTACTGAAGCTTTCTTT.

CDR3 amino acids: CASSALSRVNTEAFF. The CDR3 DNA sequence: TGTGCCAGTAGCGCCCTATCCAGGGTGAACACTGAAGCTTTCTTT. This rearrangement joins TRBV19 to TRBJ1-1, with D perhaps TRBD1 (5 bases). Looked up from germline, CDR1 is LNHDA and CDR2 is SQIVND (reference sequence). The CDR3 length is 15 residues. V lost 6 bases and J lost 0, with 14 bases in between.

V usage is TRBV2 and J usage is TRBJ1-5, with D possibly matching TRBD1 (6 bases). Germline CDR1 SNHLY, CDR2 FYNNEI. The CDR3 spans 14 residues. The V end lost 2 bases, the J end lost 7 bases, and 12 bases lay between the germline ends. CDR3 sequence: CASSERGIPQPQHF. The CDR3 DNA sequence: TGTGCCAGCAGTGAAAGGGGGATCCCACAGCCCCAGCATTTT.

This sequence joins TRBV7-2 and TRBJ1-5; the D is unclear. From germline, CDR1 is SGHTA and CDR2 FQGNSA. This CDR3 spans 15 amino acids. With 1 base removed from V and 5 bases from J, the gap between germline ends came to 12 bases. CDR3 loop: CASSLVVQDHQPQHF. CDR3 DNA sequence: TGTGCCAGCAGCTTAGTCGTCCAGGATCATCAGCCCCAGCATTTT.

The V call is TRBV6-1, the J call TRBJ1-2, with D unresolved. The CDR3 runs to 15 residues. V lost 3 bases to trimming and J lost 5 bases, with 16 bases between them. The germline gives CDR1 MNHNS, CDR2 SASEGT. CDR3 nucleotides: TGTGCCAGCAGTGATAAGGAGAGGAAGTATTATGGCTACACCTTC. It encodes CASSDKERKYYGYTF.

This chain connects TRBV7-3 to TRBJ2-1; 15 bases line up with TRBD2. V dropped 5 bases and J dropped 9; count of bases not matched to a gene: 11. Germline-derived CDR1 and CDR2 are SGHTA and FQGTGA. The CDR3 length is 17 residues. CDR3 amino acids: CASSPWTSGGARGEQFF. CDR3 nucleotide sequence: TGTGCCAGCAGCCCCTGGACTAGCGGGGGGGCCAGGGGTGAGCAGTTCTTC.

As DNA, the CDR3 is TGTGCCAGCAGTCCACTAGCGGGGGATTACGAGCAGTACTTC. Its protein product is CASSPLAGDYEQYF. The chain joins TRBV3-1 (or the pseudogene TRBV3-2) to TRBJ2-7, with 11 bases identical to TRBD2. Germline lookup yields CDR1 LGHDT and CDR2 YNNKEL (reference sequence). The V gene end was trimmed by 6 bases and the J gene end by 4 bases; junction bases not matched to a gene: 5. The CDR3 extends over 14 amino acids.

V is TRBV5-6 and J is TRBJ2-3, with D possibly being TRBD2 (6 bases). Germline V gene lookup returns CDR1 SGHDT and CDR2 YYEEEE. CDR3 length equals 16 residues. Trimming shortened V by 4 bases and J by 5 bases, and 20 bases separated the two germline ends. CDR3 in DNA: TGTGCCAGCAGCCTACCGACTAGAATCGGTGGAGATACGCAGTATTTT. Its translation is CASSLPTRIGGDTQYF.

The chain joins TRBV30 to TRBJ1-1, with D possibly being TRBD1 (6 bases). Germline CDR1 GTSNPN, CDR2 SVGIG (reference sequence). V lost 2 bases, J lost 1 base, and 11 bases lay in between. The CDR3 spans 14 residues. CDR3 coding DNA: TGTGCCTGGAGTCCCGGGACAACGAACACTGAAGCTTTCTTT. It translates to CAWSPGTTNTEAFF.

This chain uses TRBV18 with TRBJ2-5; D may be TRBD2 (6 bases). This CDR3 spans 15 amino acids. From germline, CDR1 is KGHSH and CDR2 LQKENI. V gave up 2 bases and J gave up 2 bases, with 12 bases separating them. The CDR3 nucleotides are TGTGCCAGCTCACCAATTTTCGGGGGACAAGAGACCCAGTACTTC. Translating gives CASSPIFGGQETQYF.

This sequence joins TRBV24-1 and TRBJ1-4; 8 bases agree with TRBD1. This CDR3 has 16 amino acids. CDR1 is KGHDR and CDR2 is SFDVKD in the germline V gene. Unmatched junction bases numbered 11, after V lost 4 bases and J lost 8 bases. Here the CDR3 reads CATSDPAKGQGEKLFF. The CDR3 region has the DNA TGTGCCACCAGTGACCCCGCCAAAGGACAGGGCGAAAAACTGTTTTTT.

This chain joins TRBV2 and TRBJ2-3; perhaps TRBD2 as D (6 bases). Trimming removed 10 bases from V and 1 base from J, with 15 bases in between. The length of the CDR3 is 14 residues. CDR1 and CDR2 from the germline V gene are SNHLY and FYNNEI. The CDR3 protein is CATVGGVGTDTQYF. Written as DNA, the CDR3 is TGTGCCACCGTGGGGGGTGTCGGCACAGATACGCAGTATTTT.

The J gene is TRBJ2-7, the V gene TRBV2, with 8 bases identical to TRBD1. J lost 0 bases, V lost 5 bases, and 3 bases had no gene match. Germline loops: CDR1 SNHLY, CDR2 FYNNEI. This CDR3 spans 14 amino acids. The CDR3 protein is CASSWDRSSYEQYF. In DNA, the CDR3 is TGTGCCAGCAGTTGGGACAGGTCCTCCTACGAGCAGTACTTC.

V gene TRBV21-1 combines with J gene TRBJ1-5; TRBD1, the table's D call, was not compared with the DNA. TRBV21-1 is a known pseudogene. The CDR3 has 15 residues. The CDR3 loop is CASSKGDRVLGPQHF. The CDR3 DNA reads TGTGCCAGCAGCAAAGGGGACAGGGTTTTGGGACCCCAGCATTTT.

V gene TRBV10-2 combines with J gene TRBJ1-5; the D gene is possibly TRBD1 (6 bases). The CDR3 sequence is 13 residues long. Germline CDR1 WSHSY, CDR2 SAAADI. Trimming pared 10 bases from V and 4 bases from J, leaving 14 bases between. The CDR3 region is CATQGSGNQPQHF. The CDR3, as DNA: TGCGCCACCCAGGGGTCGGGAAATCAGCCCCAGCATTTT.

The chain combines TRBV9 with TRBJ1-2, with TRBD1 matching over 7 bases. CDR3 length: 14 amino acids. CDR1 is SGDLS and CDR2 is YYNGEE in the germline V gene. V trimming: 3 bases; J trimming: 3 bases; junction bases outside the gene matches: 5. The CDR3 nucleotides read TGTGCCAGCAGCGGTTTTGGGACAGACTATGGCTACACCTTC. It specifies CASSGFGTDYGYTF.

The rearrangement uses TRBV7-9 and TRBJ1-1, with D tentatively TRBD1 (5 bases). The CDR3 has 14 amino acids. V was shortened by 6 bases and J by 1 base, with 12 bases between the two germline ends. Germline V CDR1 and CDR2: SEHNR, FQNEAQ (reference sequence). The CDR3 region has the DNA TGTGCCAGCAGTCCAGGGAAGTCGAACACTGAAGCTTTCTTT. Amino acid sequence: CASSPGKSNTEAFF.